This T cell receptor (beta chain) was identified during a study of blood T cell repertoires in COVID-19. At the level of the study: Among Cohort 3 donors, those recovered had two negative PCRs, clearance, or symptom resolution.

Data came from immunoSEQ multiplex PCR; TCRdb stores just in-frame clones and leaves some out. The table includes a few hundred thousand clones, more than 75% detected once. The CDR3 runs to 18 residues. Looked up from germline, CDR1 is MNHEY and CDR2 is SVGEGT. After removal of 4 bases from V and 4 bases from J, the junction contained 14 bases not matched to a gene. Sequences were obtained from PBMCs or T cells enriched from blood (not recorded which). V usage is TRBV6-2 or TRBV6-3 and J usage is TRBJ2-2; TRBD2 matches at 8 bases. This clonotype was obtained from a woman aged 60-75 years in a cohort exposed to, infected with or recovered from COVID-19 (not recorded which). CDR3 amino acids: CASSLMARLAGSTGELFF. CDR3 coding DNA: TGTGCCAGCAGTTTGATGGCACGGCTAGCGGGTAGCACCGGGGAGCTGTTTTTT.